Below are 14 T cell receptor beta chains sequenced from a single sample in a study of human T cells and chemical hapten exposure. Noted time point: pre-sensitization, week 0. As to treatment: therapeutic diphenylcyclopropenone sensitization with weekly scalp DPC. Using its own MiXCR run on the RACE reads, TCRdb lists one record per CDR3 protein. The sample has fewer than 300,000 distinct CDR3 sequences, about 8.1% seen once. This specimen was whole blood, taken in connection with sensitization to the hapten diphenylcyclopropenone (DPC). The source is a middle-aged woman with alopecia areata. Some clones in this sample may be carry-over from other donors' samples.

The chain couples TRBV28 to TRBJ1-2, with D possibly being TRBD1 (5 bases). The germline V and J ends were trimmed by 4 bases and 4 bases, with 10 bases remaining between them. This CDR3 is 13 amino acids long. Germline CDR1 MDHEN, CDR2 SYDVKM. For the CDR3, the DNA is TGTGCCAGCAGTTCAACGACAGTCTATGGCTACACCTTC. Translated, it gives CASSSTTVYGYTF.

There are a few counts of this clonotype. CDR3 residues: CASSLSEDIQYF. In DNA form, the CDR3 reads TGTGCCAGCAGTTTATCGGAGGACATTCAGTACTTC. The chain is built from TRBV28 and TRBJ2-4, with a possible D match to TRBD2 (5 bases). Looked up from germline, CDR1 is MDHEN and CDR2 is SYDVKM. The V end was cut by 1 base, the J end by 8 bases, with 6 bases between. The CDR3 consists of 12 residues.

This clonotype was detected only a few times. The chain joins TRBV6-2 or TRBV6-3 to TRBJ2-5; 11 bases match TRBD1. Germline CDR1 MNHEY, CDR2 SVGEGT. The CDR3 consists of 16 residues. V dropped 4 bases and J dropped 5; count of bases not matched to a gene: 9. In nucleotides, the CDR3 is TGTGCCAGCAGTTCTCCGGGACAGGGGGGACGCGAGACCCAGTACTTC. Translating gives CASSSPGQGGRETQYF.

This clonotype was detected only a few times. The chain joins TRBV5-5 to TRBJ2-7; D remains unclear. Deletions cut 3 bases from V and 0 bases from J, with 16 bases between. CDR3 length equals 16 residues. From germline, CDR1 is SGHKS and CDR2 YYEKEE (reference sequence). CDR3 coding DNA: TGTGCCAGCAGCTCTGACTTTAGATCTAGCTCCTACGAGCAGTACTTC. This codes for CASSSDFRSSSYEQYF.

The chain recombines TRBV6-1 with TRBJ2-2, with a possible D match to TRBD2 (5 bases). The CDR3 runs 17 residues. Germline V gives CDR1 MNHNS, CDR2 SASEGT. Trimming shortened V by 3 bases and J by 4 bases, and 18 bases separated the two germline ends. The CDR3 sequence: CASSESRGIRATGELFF. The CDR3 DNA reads TGTGCCAGCAGTGAGAGTCGGGGTATTCGTGCCACCGGGGAGCTGTTTTTT.

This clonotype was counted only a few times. The CDR3 sequence is CASSLRTLNTGELFF. The DNA for the CDR3 is TGCGCCAGCAGCTTACGGACCTTGAACACCGGGGAGCTGTTTTTT. The V call is TRBV5-1, the J call TRBJ2-2; D uncertain. CDR3 size: 15 residues. Germline values: CDR1 SGHRS, CDR2 YFSETQ. V was pared by 2 bases and J by 1 base, with 9 bases between. The full variable domain, rest sourced from reference TRBV5-1 and TRBJ2-2, is KAGVTQTPRYLIKTRGQQVTLSCSPISGHRSVSWYQQTPGQGLQFLFEYFSETQRNKGNFPGRFSGRQFSNSRSEMNVSTLELGDSALYLCASSLRTLNTGELFFGEGSRLTVL.

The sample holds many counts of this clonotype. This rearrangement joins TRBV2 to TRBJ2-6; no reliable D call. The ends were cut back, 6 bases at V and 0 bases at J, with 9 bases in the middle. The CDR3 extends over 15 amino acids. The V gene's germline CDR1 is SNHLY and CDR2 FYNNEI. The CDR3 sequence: CASRQFGSGANVLTF. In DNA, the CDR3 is TGTGCCAGCAGACAGTTTGGCTCTGGGGCCAACGTCCTGACTTTC.

CDR3 sequence reads: CAASRTGAEAFF. The CDR3 DNA follows: TGTGCCGCATCCCGGACAGGGGCTGAAGCTTTCTTT. V and J are TRBV7-9 and TRBJ1-1; 9 nucleotides line up with TRBD1. The CDR3 contains 12 residues. Germline V gene data show CDR1 as SEHNR and CDR2 as FQNEAQ (reference sequence). J gave up 6 bases and V 11 bases, and 7 bases lay outside the gene matches. Together with reference TRBV7-9 and TRBJ1-1, the CDR3 gives the full variable domain: DTGVSQNPRHKITKRGQNVTFRCDPISEHNRLYWYRQTLGQGPEFLTYFQNEAQLEKSRLLSDRFSAERPKGSFSTLEIQRTEQGDSAMYLCAASRTGAEAFFGQGTRLTVV.

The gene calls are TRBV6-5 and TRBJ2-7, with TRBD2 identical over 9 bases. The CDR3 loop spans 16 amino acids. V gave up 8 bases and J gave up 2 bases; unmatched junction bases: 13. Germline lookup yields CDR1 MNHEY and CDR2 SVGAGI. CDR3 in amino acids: CASLPRWTSDTYEQYF. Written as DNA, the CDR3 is TGTGCCAGCCTGCCCCGTTGGACTAGCGATACCTACGAGCAGTACTTC.

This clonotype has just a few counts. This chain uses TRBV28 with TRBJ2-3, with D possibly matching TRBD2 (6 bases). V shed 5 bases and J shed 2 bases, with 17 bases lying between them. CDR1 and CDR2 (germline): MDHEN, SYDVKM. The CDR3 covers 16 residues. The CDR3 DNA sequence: TGTGCCAGCAGTCCCGGCGGAGGGGCGGACACAGATACGCAGTATTTT. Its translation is CASSPGGGADTDTQYF. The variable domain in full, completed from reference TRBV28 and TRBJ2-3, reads DVKVTQSSRYLVKRTGEKVFLECVQDMDHENMFWYRQDPGLGLRLIYFSYDVKMKEKGDIPEGYSVSREKKERFSLILESASTNQTSMYLCASSPGGGADTDTQYFGPGTRLTVL.

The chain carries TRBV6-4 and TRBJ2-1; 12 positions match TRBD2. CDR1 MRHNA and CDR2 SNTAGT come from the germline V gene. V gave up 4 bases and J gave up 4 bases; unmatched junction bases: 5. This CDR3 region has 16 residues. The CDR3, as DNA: TGTGCCAGCAGTGGGCTAGCGGGAGGGTCGTACAATGAGCAGTTCTTC. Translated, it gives CASSGLAGGSYNEQFF.

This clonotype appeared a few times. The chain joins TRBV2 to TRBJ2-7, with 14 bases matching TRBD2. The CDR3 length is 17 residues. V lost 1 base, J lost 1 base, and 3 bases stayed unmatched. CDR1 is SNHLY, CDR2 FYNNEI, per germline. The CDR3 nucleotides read TGTGCCAGCAGTGAAGGGACTAGCGGGAGGCGGTCCTACGAGCAGTACTTC. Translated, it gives CASSEGTSGRRSYEQYF.

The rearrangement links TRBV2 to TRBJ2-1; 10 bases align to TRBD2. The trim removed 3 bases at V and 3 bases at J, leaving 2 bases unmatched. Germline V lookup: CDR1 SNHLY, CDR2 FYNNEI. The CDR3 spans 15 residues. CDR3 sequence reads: CASSDSGRYYNEQFF. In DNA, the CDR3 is TGTGCCAGCAGTGATAGCGGGAGGTACTACAATGAGCAGTTCTTC.

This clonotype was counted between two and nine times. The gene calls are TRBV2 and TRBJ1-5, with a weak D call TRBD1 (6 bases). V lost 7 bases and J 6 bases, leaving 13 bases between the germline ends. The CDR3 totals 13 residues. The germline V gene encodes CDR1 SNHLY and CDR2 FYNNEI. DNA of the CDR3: TGTGCCAGCATCGAGGGGGGCAGTCAGCCCCAGCATTTT. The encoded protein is CASIEGGSQPQHF. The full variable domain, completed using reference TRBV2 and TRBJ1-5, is EPEVTQTPSHQVTQMGQEVILRCVPISNHLYFYWYRQILGQKVEFLVSFYNNEISEKSEIFDDQFSVERPDGSNFTLKIRSTKLEDSAMYFCASIEGGSQPQHFGDGTRLSIL.